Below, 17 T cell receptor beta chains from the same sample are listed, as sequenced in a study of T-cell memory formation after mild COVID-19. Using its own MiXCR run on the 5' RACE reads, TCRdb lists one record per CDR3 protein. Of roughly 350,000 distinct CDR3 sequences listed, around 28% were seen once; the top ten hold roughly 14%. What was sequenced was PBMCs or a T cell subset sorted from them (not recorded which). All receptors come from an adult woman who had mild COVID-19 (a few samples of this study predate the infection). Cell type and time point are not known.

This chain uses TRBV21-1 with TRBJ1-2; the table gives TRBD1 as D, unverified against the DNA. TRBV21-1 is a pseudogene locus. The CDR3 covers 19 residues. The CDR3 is CASSKKSPRLGELGYGYTF. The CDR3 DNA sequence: TGTGCCAGCAGCAAAAAGTCGCCCAGGTTGGGGGAATTGGGCTATGGCTACACCTTC.

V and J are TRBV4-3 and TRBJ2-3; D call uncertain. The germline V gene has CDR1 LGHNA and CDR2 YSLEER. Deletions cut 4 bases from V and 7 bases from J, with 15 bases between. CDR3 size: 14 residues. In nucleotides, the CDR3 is TGCGCCAGCAGCCCGAAGGCCGGAGCATATACGCAGTATTTT. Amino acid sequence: CASSPKAGAYTQYF.

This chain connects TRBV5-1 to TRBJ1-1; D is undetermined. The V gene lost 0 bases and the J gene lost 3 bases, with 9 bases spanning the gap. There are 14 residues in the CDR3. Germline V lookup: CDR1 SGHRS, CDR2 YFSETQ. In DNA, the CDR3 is TGCGCCAGCAGCTTGGGTTCAGGTTACACTGAAGCTTTCTTT. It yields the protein CASSLGSGYTEAFF. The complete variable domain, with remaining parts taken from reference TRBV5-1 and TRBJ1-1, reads KAGVTQTPRYLIKTRGQQVTLSCSPISGHRSVSWYQQTPGQGLQFLFEYFSETQRNKGNFPGRFSGRQFSNSRSEMNVSTLELGDSALYLCASSLGSGYTEAFFGQGTRLTVV.

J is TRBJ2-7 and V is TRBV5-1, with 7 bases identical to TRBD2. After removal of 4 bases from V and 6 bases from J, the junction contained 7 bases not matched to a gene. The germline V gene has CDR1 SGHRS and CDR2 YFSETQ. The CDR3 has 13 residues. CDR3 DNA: TGCGCCAGCAGCATGCCCCCGGGGGGCGAGCAGTACTTC. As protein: CASSMPPGGEQYF.

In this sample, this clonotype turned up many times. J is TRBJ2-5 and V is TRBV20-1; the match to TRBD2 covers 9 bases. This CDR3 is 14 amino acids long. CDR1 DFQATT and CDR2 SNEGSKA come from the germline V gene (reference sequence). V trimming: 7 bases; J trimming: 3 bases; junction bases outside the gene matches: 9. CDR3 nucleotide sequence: TGCAGTGTTCCGTCCCTAGCGGGGAAAGAGACCCAGTACTTC. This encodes CSVPSLAGKETQYF.

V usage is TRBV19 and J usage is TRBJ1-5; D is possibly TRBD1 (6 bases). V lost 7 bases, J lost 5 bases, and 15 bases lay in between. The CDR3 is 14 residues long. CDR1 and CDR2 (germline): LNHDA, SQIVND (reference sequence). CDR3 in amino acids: CASNLPGAHQPQHF. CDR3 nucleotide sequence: TGTGCCAGTAATCTACCGGGGGCCCATCAGCCCCAGCATTTT.

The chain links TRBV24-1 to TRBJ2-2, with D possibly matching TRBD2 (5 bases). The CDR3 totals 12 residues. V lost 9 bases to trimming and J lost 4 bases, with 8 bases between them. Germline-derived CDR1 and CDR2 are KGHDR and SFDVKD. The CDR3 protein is CATGGGTGELFF. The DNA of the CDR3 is TGTGCCACCGGAGGTGGCACCGGGGAGCTGTTTTTT.

CDR3 region: CAISLGLAGIPHEQYF. Here the CDR3 DNA reads TGTGCCATCAGTCTAGGACTAGCGGGAATCCCCCACGAGCAGTACTTC. This chain uses TRBV10-3 with TRBJ2-7; TRBD2 matches 12 bases. The V segment lost 5 bases and the J segment 5 bases; nucleotides outside the gene matches: 10. This CDR3 is 16 amino acids long. Germline lookup yields CDR1 ENHRY and CDR2 SYGVKD.

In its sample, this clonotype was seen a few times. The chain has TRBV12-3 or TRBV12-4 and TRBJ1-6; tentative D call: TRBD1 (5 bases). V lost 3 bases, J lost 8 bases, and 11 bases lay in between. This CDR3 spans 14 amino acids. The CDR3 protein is CASSLPPGDSPLHF. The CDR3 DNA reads TGTGCCAGCAGTTTGCCACCGGGGGATTCACCCCTCCACTTT.

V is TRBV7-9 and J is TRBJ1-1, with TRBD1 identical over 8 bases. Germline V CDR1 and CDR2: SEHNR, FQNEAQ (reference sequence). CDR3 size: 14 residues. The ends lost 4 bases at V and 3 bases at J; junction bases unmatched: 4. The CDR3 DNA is TGTGCCAGCAGCTCCGCGACAGGGGACACTGAAGCTTTCTTT. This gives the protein CASSSATGDTEAFF.

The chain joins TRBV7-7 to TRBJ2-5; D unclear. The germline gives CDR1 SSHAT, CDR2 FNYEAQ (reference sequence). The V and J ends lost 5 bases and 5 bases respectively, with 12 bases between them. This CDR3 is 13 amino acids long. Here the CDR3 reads CASSLQRSETQYF. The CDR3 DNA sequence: TGTGCCAGCAGCCTCCAGAGGAGTGAGACCCAGTACTTC.

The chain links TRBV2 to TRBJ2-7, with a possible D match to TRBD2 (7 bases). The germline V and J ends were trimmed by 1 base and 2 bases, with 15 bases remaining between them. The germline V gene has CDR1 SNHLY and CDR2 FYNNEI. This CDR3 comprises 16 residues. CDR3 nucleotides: TGTGCCAGCAGTGAAGTGGGGGCTAGCGGAACCTACGAGCAGTACTTC. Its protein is CASSEVGASGTYEQYF.

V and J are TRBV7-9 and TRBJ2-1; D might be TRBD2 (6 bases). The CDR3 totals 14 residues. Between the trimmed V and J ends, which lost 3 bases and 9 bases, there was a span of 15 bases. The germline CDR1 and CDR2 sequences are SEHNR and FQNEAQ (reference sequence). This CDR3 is CASSFSTSFGEQFF. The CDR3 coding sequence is TGTGCCAGCAGCTTCTCGACTAGTTTTGGTGAGCAGTTCTTC.

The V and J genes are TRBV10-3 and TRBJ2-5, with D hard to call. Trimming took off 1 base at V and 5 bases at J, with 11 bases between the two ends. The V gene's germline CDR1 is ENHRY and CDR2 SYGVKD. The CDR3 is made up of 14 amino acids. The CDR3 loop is CAISEWASPETQYF. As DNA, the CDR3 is TGTGCCATCAGTGAGTGGGCGTCGCCCGAGACCCAGTACTTC.

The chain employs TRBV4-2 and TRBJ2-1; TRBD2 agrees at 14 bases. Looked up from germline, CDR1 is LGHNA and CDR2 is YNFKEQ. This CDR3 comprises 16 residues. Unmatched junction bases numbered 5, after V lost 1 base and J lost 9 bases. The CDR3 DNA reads TGTGCCAGCAGCCAAGCAGGGACTAGCGGGGGAGCTGAGCAGTTCTTC. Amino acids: CASSQAGTSGGAEQFF.

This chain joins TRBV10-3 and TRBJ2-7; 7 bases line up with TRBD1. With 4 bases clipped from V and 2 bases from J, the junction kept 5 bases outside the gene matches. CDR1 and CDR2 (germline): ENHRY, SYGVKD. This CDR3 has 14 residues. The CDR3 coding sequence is TGTGCCATCAGTGGGGCCGGGACAGCCTACGAGCAGTACTTC. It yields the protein CAISGAGTAYEQYF.

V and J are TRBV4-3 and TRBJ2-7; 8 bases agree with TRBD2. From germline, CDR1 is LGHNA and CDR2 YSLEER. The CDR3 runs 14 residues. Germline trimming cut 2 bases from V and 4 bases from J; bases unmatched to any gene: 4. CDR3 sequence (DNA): TGCGCCAGCAGCCAACGACTAGCGAGGTACGAGCAGTACTTC. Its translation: CASSQRLARYEQYF.